These T cell receptor beta chains were read from a single sample in a study of blood T cell repertoires in COVID-19. Generated by immunoSEQ multiplex PCR, the TCRdb table keeps only in-frame clones and is missing some. The sample carries fewer than 200,000 clones, about 80% recorded once. Sequenced sample: peripheral blood. These receptor sequences come from a man in his 60s with acute or convalescent COVID-19. Each CDR3 is given with its conserved first and last residue. Each record gives: clone size, J gene, CDR3 length, D gene, V gene, CDR3 DNA, CDR3 protein. A D gene is named only where the DNA matches it firmly. Not all rows give a size; the values are once, few, many and, for expanded clones, a class.

>-|TRBJ2-5|14|TRBD1|TRBV7-2
TGTGCCAGCAGCAAGACAGGGGGCGGTGAGACCCAGTACTTC
CASSKTGGGETQYF
>few|TRBJ2-7|15|TRBD1|TRBV4-1
TGCGCCAGCAGCCCCACGGACAGGGCTATGTACGAGCAGTACTTC
CASSPTDRAMYEQYF
>-|TRBJ2-1|14|TRBD1|TRBV27
TGTGCCAGCAGTTTATCCAGGGGGTGGAATGAGCAGTTCTTC
CASSLSRGWNEQFF
>-|TRBJ2-1|14|-|TRBV19
TGTGCCAGTAGTATTCCCGGGACACCCAATGAGCAGTTCTTC
CASSIPGTPNEQFF
>-|TRBJ1-6|13|-|TRBV12-3/TRBV12-4
TGTGCCAGCAGTTTGGTCCCCAGGGAGGTACTCCACTTT
CASSLVPREVLHF
>-|TRBJ2-5|14|-|TRBV4-1
TGCGCCAGCAGCCACAAACAGGGCTCGGAGACCCAGTACTTC
CASSHKQGSETQYF
>-|TRBJ2-1|16|-|TRBV4-2
TGTGCCAGCAGCCAAGATTTAATCGGCTCCTACAATGAGCAGTTCTTC
CASSQDLIGSYNEQFF
>-|TRBJ2-3|18|TRBD2|TRBV15
TGTGCCACCAGCAGAGATCTTAGGACTAGCGGGGGGACAGATACGCAGTATTTT
CATSRDLRTSGGTDTQYF
>-|TRBJ1-3|15|-|TRBV18
TGTGCCAGCTCACGACTGGCCAGCTCTGGAAACACCATATATTTT
CASSRLASSGNTIYF
>-|TRBJ2-2|14|-|TRBV11-2
TGTGCCAGCAGCCTACGGGGGGCGGGCGGGGAGCTGTTTTTT
CASSLRGAGGELFF
>-|TRBJ1-3|13|-|TRBV30
TGTGCCTGGAGTGCAGGGTCCGGAAACACCATATATTTT
CAWSAGSGNTIYF
>-|TRBJ2-7|14|TRBD1|TRBV4-3
TGCGCCAGCAGCCAAGAGGACAGGGCCTACGAGCAGTACTTC
CASSQEDRAYEQYF
>-|TRBJ1-2|13|TRBD1|TRBV2
TGTGCCAGCAGTAGGACAGGGGGCTATGGCTACACCTTC
CASSRTGGYGYTF
>-|TRBJ2-2|16|TRBD1|TRBV15
TGTGCCACCAGCAGACCGGGACAGGGGGTAACCGGGGAGCTGTTTTTT
CATSRPGQGVTGELFF
>-|TRBJ1-2|15|TRBD1|TRBV19
TGTGCCAGGGCGGGACAGCCAACTATTGGCTATGGCTACACCTTC
CARAGQPTIGYGYTF
>-|TRBJ2-5|15|TRBD1|TRBV11-3
TGTGCCAGCAGCTTAAGACAGGGGCGAGGAGAGACCCAGTACTTC
CASSLRQGRGETQYF
>few|TRBJ1-6|13|-|TRBV11-3
TGTGCCAGCAGCTTAGAGGCTGGTTCACCCCTCCACTTT
CASSLEAGSPLHF
>-|TRBJ2-5|13|TRBD1|TRBV29-1
TGCAGCGTTGTTAACAGGGGGCGGGAGACCCAGTACTTC
CSVVNRGRETQYF
>-|TRBJ2-7|15|TRBD2|TRBV4-3
TGCGCCAGCAGCCTTCGACTAGCGGGGCCCTACGAGCAGTACTTC
CASSLRLAGPYEQYF
>few|TRBJ1-2|13|-|TRBV20-1
TGCAGTGCTAGTCGATACGGAGTCCATGGCTACACCTTC
CSASRYGVHGYTF
>once|TRBJ2-5|17|-|TRBV29-1
TGCAGCGTTGAGCCCTCCCAGGGGCGGGAGTACCAAGAGACCCAGTACTTC
CSVEPSQGREYQETQYF
>-|TRBJ2-3|17|TRBD2|TRBV9
TGTGCCAGCAGCCCTTCTAGCGGGGGCATGAATGCAGATACGCAGTATTTT
CASSPSSGGMNADTQYF
>-|TRBJ2-5|13|-|TRBV7-9
TGTGCCAGCAGCGAAGGGGAGGAGGAGACCCAGTACTTC
CASSEGEEETQYF
>-|TRBJ1-1|16|TRBD1|TRBV29-1
TGCAGCGTTGACGGGGACAGGGGGAGAGTGAACACTGAAGCTTTCTTT
CSVDGDRGRVNTEAFF
>-|TRBJ2-3|14|TRBD2|TRBV5-4
TGTGCCAGCAGCTGGGGAGGGGTTGGAGATACGCAGTATTTT
CASSWGGVGDTQYF
>few|TRBJ1-1|14|-|TRBV3-1/TRBV3-2
TGTGCCAGCAGCCAAGGGGGGCGAAACACTGAAGCTTTCTTT
CASSQGGRNTEAFF
>-|TRBJ2-7|15|TRBD1|TRBV3-1/TRBV3-2
TGTGCCAGCAGCGAAGGACAGGGGCGATCCTACGAGCAGTACTTC
CASSEGQGRSYEQYF
>-|TRBJ2-5|18|TRBD2|TRBV4-1
TGCGCCAGCAGCCAAGATTTAGGGACTAGCGGGCGAAAAGAGACCCAGTACTTC
CASSQDLGTSGRKETQYF
>-|TRBJ2-1|19|TRBD2|TRBV2
TGTGCCAGCAGTGACCCAGTAGGCCTAGCGGGGATCTCCTACAATGAGCAGTTCTTC
CASSDPVGLAGISYNEQFF
>-|TRBJ1-5|13|-|TRBV19
TGTGCCAGTAGTCGACAGAGCAATCAGCCCCAGCATTTT
CASSRQSNQPQHF
>-|TRBJ1-6|18|TRBD1|TRBV6-1
TGTGCCAGCAGTGAAAGCCCCCCGGGACAGGGGTACTATTCACCCCTCCACTTT
CASSESPPGQGYYSPLHF
>-|TRBJ2-7|16|-|TRBV10-2
TGCGCCAGCAGTGAGTCGACTCCACGGGGGTACTACGAGCAGTACTTC
CASSESTPRGYYEQYF
>-|TRBJ2-1|13|-|TRBV19
TGTGCCAGTGGCCAGCTATCAGGGGATGAGCAGTTCTTC
CASGQLSGDEQFF
>-|TRBJ1-5|14|TRBD1|TRBV6-6
TGTGCCAGCAAGGAGACAGGGGTGGGCCAGCCCCAGCATTTT
CASKETGVGQPQHF
>-|TRBJ2-5|14|-|TRBV28
TGTGCCAGCAGTTTAAGTGGCAGAGGGGAGACCCAGTACTTC
CASSLSGRGETQYF
>-|TRBJ1-6|13|-|TRBV30
TGTGCCTGGAGTGGACTTCAAAATTCACCCCTCCACTTT
CAWSGLQNSPLHF
>-|TRBJ2-7|14|TRBD1|TRBV27
TGTGCCAGCAGTAAGGGACAGCCACTTACCGAGCAGTACTTC
CASSKGQPLTEQYF
>-|TRBJ1-2|14|-|TRBV6-2/TRBV6-3
TGTGCCAGCAGTTATTCAGGTGGAGGGGATGGCTACACCTTC
CASSYSGGGDGYTF
>-|TRBJ1-2|15|-|TRBV5-1
TGCGCCAGCAGCTTACCCCTTTCCGGGGACTATGGCTACACCTTC
CASSLPLSGDYGYTF
>-|TRBJ2-2|15|TRBD1|TRBV19
TGTGCCAGTAGTATAGAGACAGGGGGCCCCGGGGAGCTGTTTTTT
CASSIETGGPGELFF
>-|TRBJ2-1|16|-|TRBV6-1
TGTGCCAGCAGTGGCGGGACAGCGCAATCCTACAATGAGCAGTTCTTC
CASSGGTAQSYNEQFF
>-|TRBJ2-1|16|TRBD2|TRBV11-2
TGTGCCAGCAGCCCCGGCACTAGCGGGGGGCACAATGAGCAGTTCTTC
CASSPGTSGGHNEQFF
>-|TRBJ2-5|13|-|TRBV24-1
TGTGCCACCAGTGATGGGAGCCGGGAGACCCAGTACTTC
CATSDGSRETQYF
>-|TRBJ1-1|13|-|TRBV3-1/TRBV3-2
TGTGCCAGCAGCCGGAAGGAGTCCGGCGAAGCTTTCTTT
CASSRKESGEAFF
>-|TRBJ1-2|15|-|TRBV30
TGTGCCTGGACCCCTCTCGACAGGCCCCTCTATGGCTACACCTTC
CAWTPLDRPLYGYTF
>many|TRBJ2-7|12|TRBD1|TRBV10-3
TGTGCCACGACAGGGAATGCCTACGAGCAGTACTTC
CATTGNAYEQYF
>-|TRBJ2-2|18|TRBD1|TRBV4-1
TGCGCCAGCAGCCGGATTGACAGGGGGTATTTTGGCACCGGGGAGCTGTTTTTT
CASSRIDRGYFGTGELFF
>-|TRBJ1-2|15|-|TRBV5-8
TGTGCCAGCAGCTTGGAAATTACCGGTCCGGGTGGCTACACCTTC
CASSLEITGPGGYTF
>-|TRBJ2-1|14|-|TRBV6-2/TRBV6-3
TGTGCCAGCAGTTATCCGGACTGGGACAATGAGCAGTTCTTC
CASSYPDWDNEQFF
>-|TRBJ1-2|13|TRBD1|TRBV29-1
TGCAGCGTTGCAGGGGGCGGTGGATATGGCTACACCTTC
CSVAGGGGYGYTF
>-|TRBJ1-4|15|-|TRBV30
TGTGCCTGGAGTGTGGGAGGAGTGGGGAATGAAAAACTGTTTTTT
CAWSVGGVGNEKLFF
>-|TRBJ1-2|13|TRBD1|TRBV12-3/TRBV12-4
TGTGCCAGCAGTCCGGACAGGGCACATGGCTACACCTTC
CASSPDRAHGYTF
>-|TRBJ2-3|13|-|TRBV6-5
TGTGCCAGCAAGGGGCCCCGAACAGATACGCAGTATTTT
CASKGPRTDTQYF